The present TCR beta chain was sequenced within a study of cytomegalovirus exposure and HLA in healthy donors. CDR3 length: 17 residues. Germline V gives CDR1 SGHRS, CDR2 YFSETQ. Trimming took off 4 bases at V and 4 bases at J, with 21 bases between the two ends. PCR involved 60 Vbeta and 13 Jbeta primers. Assay: immunoSEQ multiplex PCR; the TCRdb copy retains only in-frame clones and omits some. The repertoire holds approximately 200,000 clones, with roughly 80% as singletons. This sequence originates from a boy under 18 in good health and CMV-seronegative. What was sequenced was PBMCs. This chain connects TRBV5-1 to TRBJ1-3; D is possibly TRBD1 (6 bases). The CDR3 is CASSPRTAGTQGNTIYF. The DNA of the CDR3 is TGCGCCAGCAGCCCGAGGACAGCCGGGACGCAGGGAAACACCATATATTTT.